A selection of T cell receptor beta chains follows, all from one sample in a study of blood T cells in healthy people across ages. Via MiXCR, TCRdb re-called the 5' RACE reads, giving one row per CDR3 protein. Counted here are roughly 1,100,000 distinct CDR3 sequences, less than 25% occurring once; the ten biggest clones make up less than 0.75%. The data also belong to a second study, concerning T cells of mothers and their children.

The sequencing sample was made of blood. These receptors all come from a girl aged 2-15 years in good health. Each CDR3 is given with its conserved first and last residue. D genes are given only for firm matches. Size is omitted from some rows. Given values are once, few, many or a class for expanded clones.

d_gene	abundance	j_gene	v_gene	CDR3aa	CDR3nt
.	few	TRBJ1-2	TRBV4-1	CASSQAQGEGYTF	TGCGCCAGCAGCCAAGCCCAGGGAGAAGGCTACACCTTC
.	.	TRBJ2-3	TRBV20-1	CSGPGTGIDTQYF	TGCAGTGGTCCCGGTACGGGGATAGATACGCAGTATTTT
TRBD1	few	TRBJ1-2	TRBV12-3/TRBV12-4	CASSGTGEEDGYTF	TGTGCCAGCAGTGGGACAGGGGAAGAGGATGGCTACACCTTC
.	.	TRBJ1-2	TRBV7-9	CASSLGSTDGYTF	TGTGCCAGCAGCTTGGGGTCCACCGATGGCTACACCTTC
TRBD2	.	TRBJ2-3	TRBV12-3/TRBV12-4	CASSGAGLAVDTQYF	TGTGCCAGCAGTGGAGCGGGACTAGCTGTAGATACGCAGTATTTT
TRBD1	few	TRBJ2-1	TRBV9	CASSARDRVMSQFF	TGTGCCAGCAGCGCCCGGGACAGAGTAATGAGCCAGTTCTTC
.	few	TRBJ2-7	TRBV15	CATSTRNEQYF	TGTGCCACCAGCACTCGGAACGAGCAGTACTTC
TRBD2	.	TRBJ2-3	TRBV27	CATRPHLAGGYPHTQYF	TGTGCCACCAGACCTCATCTAGCGGGGGGATACCCGCATACGCAGTATTTT
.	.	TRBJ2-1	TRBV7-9	CASSLNINEQFF	TGTGCCAGCAGCTTAAATATCAATGAGCAGTTCTTC
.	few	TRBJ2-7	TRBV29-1	CSVFTPTYEQYF	TGCAGCGTCTTCACCCCTACCTACGAGCAGTACTTC
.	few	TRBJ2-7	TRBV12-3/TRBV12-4	CASLRSYEQYF	TGTGCCAGCTTGAGGTCCTACGAGCAGTACTTC
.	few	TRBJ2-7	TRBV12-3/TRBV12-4	CASRRQLNEQYF	TGTGCCAGCAGAAGACAGCTAAACGAGCAGTACTTC
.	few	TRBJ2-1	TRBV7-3	CASSLTGREISNEQFF	TGTGCCAGCAGCTTAACGGGCAGAGAGATTTCTAATGAGCAGTTCTTC
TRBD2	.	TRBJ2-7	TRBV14	CASSQVLAGGEQYF	TGTGCCAGCAGCCAAGTACTAGCGGGGGGCGAGCAGTACTTC
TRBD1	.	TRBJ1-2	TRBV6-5	CASTQTGGYHGYTF	TGTGCCAGCACCCAGACAGGGGGCTACCATGGCTACACCTTC
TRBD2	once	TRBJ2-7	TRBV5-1	CASSSQLAASYEQYF	TGCGCCAGCAGTTCGCAACTAGCGGCCTCCTACGAGCAGTACTTC
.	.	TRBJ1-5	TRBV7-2	CASSTASGLDPWPQHF	TGTGCCAGCAGCACTGCTTCGGGATTAGACCCGTGGCCCCAGCATTTT
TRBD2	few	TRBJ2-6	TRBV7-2	CASFRGLATGANVLTF	TGTGCCAGCTTCCGGGGACTAGCGACTGGGGCCAACGTCCTGACTTTC
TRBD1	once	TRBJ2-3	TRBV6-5	CASSYSIQGGMADTQYF	TGTGCCAGCAGTTACTCGATTCAAGGGGGCATGGCAGATACGCAGTATTTT
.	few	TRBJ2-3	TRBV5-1	CASSLVDITDTQYF	TGCGCCAGCAGCTTGGTGGACATCACAGATACGCAGTATTTT
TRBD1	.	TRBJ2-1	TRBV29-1	CSVPIGTVYNEQFF	TGCAGCGTGCCCATCGGGACAGTGTACAATGAGCAGTTCTTC
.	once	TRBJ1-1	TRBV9	CASSEAGRGVGTEAFF	TGTGCCAGCAGCGAAGCGGGTAGAGGGGTCGGGACTGAAGCTTTCTTT
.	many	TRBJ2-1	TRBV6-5	CASTATTGSEQFF	TGTGCCAGCACAGCTACCACAGGGAGTGAGCAGTTCTTC
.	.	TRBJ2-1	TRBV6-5	CARSRGGGEQFF	TGTGCCCGCAGCCGAGGGGGAGGCGAGCAGTTCTTC
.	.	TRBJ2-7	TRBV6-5	CASSYRTGLTNEQYF	TGTGCCAGCAGTTACCGAACCGGATTAACCAACGAGCAGTACTTC
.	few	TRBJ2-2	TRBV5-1	CASRNQGSTGELFF	TGCGCCAGCAGGAACCAGGGGAGCACCGGGGAGCTGTTTTTT
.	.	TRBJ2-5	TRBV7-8	CASSLAFLAGQETQYF	TGTGCCAGCAGCTTAGCGTTCCTAGCAGGACAAGAGACCCAGTACTTC
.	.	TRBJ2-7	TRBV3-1	CASSPDSGVEQYF	TGTGCCAGCAGCCCAGATTCCGGGGTCGAGCAGTACTTC
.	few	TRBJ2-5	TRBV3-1	CASSQEGRKTQYF	TGTGCCAGCAGCCAAGAAGGGCGGAAGACCCAGTACTTC
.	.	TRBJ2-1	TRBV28	CASSQLATYNEQFF	TGTGCCAGCAGTCAACTAGCCACCTACAATGAGCAGTTCTTC
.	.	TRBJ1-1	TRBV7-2	CASSSPLGLQNTEAFF	TGTGCCAGCAGCTCCCCCTTGGGACTGCAGAACACTGAAGCTTTCTTT
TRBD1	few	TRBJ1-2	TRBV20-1	CSAPVGTGVYGYTF	TGCAGTGCCCCGGTCGGGACAGGGGTCTATGGCTACACCTTC
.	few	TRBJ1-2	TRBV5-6	CASSLSALGGYTF	TGTGCCAGCAGCTTGAGCGCCCTTGGAGGCTACACCTTC
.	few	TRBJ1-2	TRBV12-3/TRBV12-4	CASSSTGPYGYTF	TGTGCCAGCAGCTCGACGGGCCCTTATGGCTACACCTTC
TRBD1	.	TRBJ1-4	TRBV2	CASADRGIANEKLFF	TGTGCCAGCGCGGACAGGGGGATTGCTAATGAAAAACTGTTTTTT
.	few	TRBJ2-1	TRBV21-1	CASSKLSGNEQFF	TGTGCCAGCAGCAAGTTATCGGGGAATGAGCAGTTCTTC
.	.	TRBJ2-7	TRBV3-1	CASSYDRPARVEQYF	TGTGCCAGCAGCTACGATCGGCCGGCGCGGGTCGAGCAGTACTTC
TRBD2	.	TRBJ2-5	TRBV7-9	CASSSKGASGKETQYF	TGTGCCAGCAGCTCAAAGGGAGCTAGCGGGAAAGAGACCCAGTACTTC
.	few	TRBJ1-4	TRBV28	CASGETATNEKLFF	TGTGCCAGCGGGGAGACCGCAACTAATGAAAAACTGTTTTTT
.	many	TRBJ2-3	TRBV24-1	CATSDLVGTDTQYF	TGTGCCACCAGTGATCTAGTAGGCACAGATACGCAGTATTTT
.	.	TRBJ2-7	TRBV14	CASSQVPEDKEQYF	TGTGCCAGCAGCCAAGTTCCGGAAGATAAAGAGCAGTACTTC
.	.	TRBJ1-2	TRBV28	CASSFIRSNYGYTF	TGTGCCAGCAGTTTTATAAGGAGTAACTATGGCTACACCTTC
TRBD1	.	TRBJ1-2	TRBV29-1	CSVEDPDRGRGGYTF	TGCAGCGTTGAAGATCCGGACAGGGGGCGCGGTGGCTACACCTTC
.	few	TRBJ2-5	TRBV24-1	CATSDAAGTGETQYF	TGTGCCACCAGTGATGCTGCCGGGACGGGGGAGACCCAGTACTTC
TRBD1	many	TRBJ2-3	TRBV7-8	CASSFFRQGNQDTQYF	TGTGCCAGCAGCTTTTTTAGACAGGGTAATCAAGATACGCAGTATTTT
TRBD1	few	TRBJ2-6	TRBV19	CAVTGVEAGANVLTF	TGTGCCGTAACAGGGGTTGAGGCTGGGGCCAACGTCCTGACTTTC
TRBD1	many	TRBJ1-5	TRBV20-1	CSASALGQYNQPQHF	TGCAGTGCTAGTGCTTTGGGACAGTACAATCAGCCCCAGCATTTT
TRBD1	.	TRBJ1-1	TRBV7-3	CASSVLDREIAFF	TGTGCCAGCAGCGTCCTAGACAGGGAGATAGCTTTCTTT
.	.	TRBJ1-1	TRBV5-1	CASSFSLGDTEAFF	TGCGCCAGCAGCTTTTCTCTGGGTGACACTGAAGCTTTCTTT
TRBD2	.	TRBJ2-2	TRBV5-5	CASSRTSGRVITGELFF	TGTGCCAGCAGCCGGACTAGCGGGAGAGTGATCACCGGGGAGCTGTTTTTT